Below are 28 T cell receptor beta chains sequenced from a single sample in a study of blood T cell repertoires in COVID-19. Assay used: immunoSEQ multiplex PCR; TCRdb lists only in-frame clones, some missing. The sample records fewer than 250,000 clones, 82% being singletons. Sequencing used peripheral blood. Every receptor here comes from a woman in her forties with acute or convalescent COVID-19.

The rearrangement links TRBV6-5 to TRBJ1-2; possible D gene TRBD1, 6 bases. CDR1 MNHEY and CDR2 SVGAGI come from the germline V gene. V was shortened by 9 bases and J by 3 bases, with 14 bases between the two germline ends. The CDR3 spans 13 residues. The CDR3 region is CASATGNDYGYTF. In DNA, the CDR3 is TGTGCCAGTGCCACAGGGAACGACTATGGCTACACCTTC.

The chain has TRBV10-2 and TRBJ1-5; 7 positions match TRBD1. The ends lost 6 bases at V and 6 bases at J; junction bases unmatched: 14. This CDR3 has 16 amino acids. Germline V gives CDR1 WSHSY, CDR2 SAAADI. For the CDR3, the DNA is TGCGCCAGCAGCACCGGACAGGCGGAACGGGGTCAGCCCCAGCATTTT. Amino acids: CASSTGQAERGQPQHF.

The rearrangement joins TRBV6-5 to TRBJ1-1; TRBD1 aligns across 9 bases. Germline loops: CDR1 MNHEY, CDR2 SVGAGI. There are 15 residues in the CDR3. Losses at the gene ends were 5 bases for V and 4 bases for J; bases not matched to a gene: 8. CDR3 amino acids: CASSRPGQGSTEAFF. In DNA form, the CDR3 reads TGTGCCAGCAGTCGCCCGGGACAGGGAAGCACTGAAGCTTTCTTT.

This clone came up a few times. The rearrangement joins TRBV5-8 to TRBJ1-6; D might be TRBD1 (6 bases). The germline V gene has CDR1 SGHTS and CDR2 YDEGEE. CDR3 length: 16 amino acids. V was trimmed by 4 bases and J by 7 bases, leaving 18 bases between them. CDR3 in DNA: TGTGCCAGCAGCCCGCGCAGGGGAGGGTTGAATTCACCCCTCCACTTT. It encodes CASSPRRGGLNSPLHF.

The chain uses TRBV29-1 and TRBJ1-2; TRBD1 is a possible D gene (6 bases). Trimming stripped 4 bases from V and 3 bases from J, with 9 bases between. The germline CDR1 and CDR2 sequences are SQVTM and ANQGSEA. The CDR3 has 12 amino acids. In DNA form, the CDR3 reads TGCAGCGTTGCCTCAGGGGACTATGGCTACACCTTC. Residues: CSVASGDYGYTF.

This sequence joins TRBV11-2 and TRBJ2-3, with unresolved D. CDR3 length equals 17 residues. The V gene lost 0 bases and the J gene lost 0 bases, with 13 bases spanning the gap. Germline assignment: CDR1 SGHAT and CDR2 FQNNGV. The CDR3, as DNA: TGTGCCAGCAGCTTAGAAGCCTCAAGTACTAGCACAGATACGCAGTATTTT. Translated, it gives CASSLEASSTSTDTQYF.

The V and J genes are TRBV3-1 (or the pseudogene TRBV3-2) and TRBJ2-3, with TRBD2 matching over 9 bases. CDR1 LGHDT and CDR2 YNNKEL come from the germline V gene (reference sequence). The length of the CDR3 is 18 residues. V shed 0 bases and J 4 bases; nucleotides not matched to a gene: 11. The CDR3: CASSQDPVAGGVADTQYF. In DNA, the CDR3 is TGTGCCAGCAGCCAAGATCCCGTGGCGGGAGGGGTGGCAGATACGCAGTATTTT.

This rearrangement joins TRBV7-3 to TRBJ1-2, with 8 nucleotides matching TRBD1. V was pared by 5 bases and J by 4 bases, with 9 bases of the junction left unmatched. The CDR3 sequence is 15 residues long. Germline loops: CDR1 SGHTA, CDR2 FQGTGA. CDR3 region: CASSPGQGSVYGYTF. Here the CDR3 DNA reads TGTGCCAGCAGCCCCGGACAGGGATCGGTCTATGGCTACACCTTC. Variable domain in full (rest from reference TRBV7-3 and TRBJ1-2): GAGVSQTPSNKVTEKGKYVELRCDPISGHTALYWYRQSLGQGPEFLIYFQGTGAADDSGLPNDRFFAVRPEGSVSTLKIQRTERGDSAVYLCASSPGQGSVYGYTFGSGTRLTVV.

This chain uses TRBV6-4 with TRBJ2-1; D remains ambiguous. Germline V gene sequence: CDR1 MRHNA, CDR2 SNTAGT. This CDR3 is built from 13 residues. The germline V and J ends were trimmed by 10 bases and 8 bases, with 18 bases remaining between them. CDR3 region: CATSRELWYEQFF. As DNA, the CDR3 is TGTGCCACCTCGCGAGAGTTATGGTATGAGCAGTTCTTC.

The V and J genes are TRBV4-1 and TRBJ1-1, with 12 positions matching TRBD1. V dropped 4 bases and J dropped 10; count of bases not matched to a gene: 19. Germline-derived CDR1 and CDR2 are MGHRA and YSYEKL. The length of the CDR3 is 18 residues. The CDR3 DNA reads as TGCGCCAGCAGCCCTGGGACAGGGGGCGCGGAAGGCAGAAAGGGAGCTTTCTTT. Translation gives CASSPGTGGAEGRKGAFF.

V usage is TRBV10-2 and J usage is TRBJ2-7; 11 nucleotides match TRBD1. This CDR3 has 14 amino acids. V lost 11 bases and J lost 2; bases outside the gene matches: 8. Germline CDR1 and CDR2: WSHSY and SAAADI. The CDR3 is CARRGQGGPYEQYF. The CDR3 region has the DNA TGCGCCCGCCGGGGACAGGGGGGACCCTACGAGCAGTACTTC.

The V gene is TRBV5-4, the J gene TRBJ1-2; D ambiguous. The CDR3 is 17 amino acids. Germline CDR1 SGHNT, CDR2 YYREEE (reference sequence). Trimming cost V 0 bases and J 8 bases, with 23 bases left between them. The CDR3 bases are TGTGCCAGCAGCTTGGGTCTCGCCGGATCCCTTCCGGGAGGCTACACCTTC. Translating gives CASSLGLAGSLPGGYTF.

V gene TRBV5-1 combines with J gene TRBJ1-2, with 8 bases lining up with TRBD1. Trimming removed 4 bases from V and 5 bases from J; junction bases left unmatched: 10. CDR1 is SGHRS, CDR2 YFSETQ, per germline. The length of the CDR3 is 15 residues. The CDR3 sequence is CASSPWTGIGYGYTF. The DNA for the CDR3 is TGCGCCAGCAGCCCCTGGACAGGGATAGGGTATGGCTACACCTTC.

The chain couples TRBV10-1 to TRBJ2-7; perhaps TRBD2 as D (6 bases). The CDR3 spans 12 residues. Germline CDR1 and CDR2: WNHNN and SYGVQD (reference sequence). Between the trimmed V and J ends, which lost 4 bases and 5 bases, there was a span of 9 bases. The CDR3 is CASSGAGNEQYF. The CDR3 nucleotides are TGCGCCAGCAGTGGGGCGGGGAACGAGCAGTACTTC.

This chain links TRBV11-2 with TRBJ2-7; perhaps TRBD1 as D (6 bases). The ends were cut back, 1 base at V and 3 bases at J, with 10 bases in the middle. Germline loops: CDR1 SGHAT, CDR2 FQNNGV. The length of the CDR3 is 14 residues. CDR3 protein: CASSLGQGYYEQYF. For the CDR3, the DNA is TGTGCCAGCAGCTTAGGGCAGGGGTACTACGAGCAGTACTTC. The whole variable domain, remainder taken from reference TRBV11-2 and TRBJ2-7, is EAGVAQSPRYKIIEKRQSVAFWCNPISGHATLYWYQQILGQGPKLLIQFQNNGVVDDSQLPKDRFSAERLKGVDSTLKIQPAKLEDSAVYLCASSLGQGYYEQYFGPGTRLTVT.

The rearrangement links TRBV28 to TRBJ1-6; 11 nucleotides line up with TRBD1. V lost 6 bases to trimming and J lost 10 bases; unmatched junction nucleotides: 14. Looked up from germline, CDR1 is MDHEN and CDR2 is SYDVKM. This CDR3 comprises 17 residues. The CDR3 loop is CASSPSGTGGLYSPLHF. CDR3 DNA: TGTGCCAGCAGCCCCTCCGGGACAGGGGGGTTATACTCACCCCTCCACTTT. The full variable domain, its missing parts supplied by reference TRBV28 and TRBJ1-6, is DVKVTQSSRYLVKRTGEKVFLECVQDMDHENMFWYRQDPGLGLRLIYFSYDVKMKEKGDIPEGYSVSREKKERFSLILESASTNQTSMYLCASSPSGTGGLYSPLHFGNGTRLTVT.

The chain links TRBV7-2 to TRBJ2-7; tentative D call: TRBD2 (6 bases). Germline-derived CDR1 and CDR2 are SGHTA and FQGNSA. CDR3 length: 15 residues. V dropped 5 bases and J dropped 1 base, with 15 bases sitting between them. The CDR3 bases are TGTGCCAGCAGCCTATGGGGTAGCGGATCCTACGAGCAGTACTTC. This translates into CASSLWGSGSYEQYF. Combining the CDR3 with reference TRBV7-2 and TRBJ2-7 gives the whole variable domain GAGVSQSPSNKVTEKGKDVELRCDPISGHTALYWYRQSLGQGLEFLIYFQGNSAPDKSGLPSDRFSAERTGGSVSTLTIQRTQQEDSAVYLCASSLWGSGSYEQYFGPGTRLTVT.

This chain connects TRBV11-2 to TRBJ2-7, with 7 nucleotides matching TRBD1. The CDR3 spans 13 residues. V trimming: 6 bases; J trimming: 2 bases; junction bases outside the gene matches: 4. Per the germline V gene, CDR1 is SGHAT and CDR2 is FQNNGV. CDR3 sequence (DNA): TGTGCCAGCAGACCAACAGGGGCCTACGAGCAGTACTTC. Translated, it gives CASRPTGAYEQYF.

This chain links TRBV6-2 or TRBV6-3 with TRBJ2-7; 7 nucleotides line up with TRBD2. CDR1 and CDR2 from the germline V gene are MNHEY and SVGEGT. This CDR3 contains 14 residues. V gave up 4 bases and J gave up 2 bases; unmatched junction bases: 5. The CDR3 DNA sequence: TGTGCCAGCAGTTGGGGCGGGAGCCCCTACGAGCAGTACTTC. Its translation: CASSWGGSPYEQYF.

This clone appeared a single time. The rearrangement links TRBV29-1 to TRBJ2-2; maybe TRBD2 (6 bases). Germline values: CDR1 SQVTM, CDR2 ANQGSEA. The CDR3 loop spans 13 amino acids. V was clipped by 6 bases and J by 0 bases, with 8 bases between them. The CDR3 reads CSVGLTNTGELFF. The DNA for the CDR3 is TGCAGCGTGGGACTTACGAACACCGGGGAGCTGTTTTTT.

This clone was seen at least ten times. This sequence joins TRBV6-6 and TRBJ2-3; tentative D call: TRBD2 (6 bases). The germline V gene encodes CDR1 MNHNY and CDR2 SVGAGI (reference sequence). Between the trimmed V and J ends, which lost 0 bases and 2 bases, there was a span of 12 bases. The CDR3 is made up of 16 amino acids. CDR3 sequence reads: CASSYSGTSHTDTQYF. The CDR3 coding sequence is TGTGCCAGCAGTTACTCGGGGACTTCACACACAGATACGCAGTATTTT.

This clone was counted a few times. The V gene is TRBV3-1 (or the pseudogene TRBV3-2), the J gene TRBJ2-3; a possible D gene is TRBD2 (7 bases). V shed 1 base and J shed 4 bases, with 12 bases lying between them. This CDR3 is built from 15 residues. The V gene's germline CDR1 is LGHDT and CDR2 YNNKEL (reference sequence). The CDR3 sequence: CASSQVRGGPDTQYF. CDR3 DNA sequence: TGTGCCAGCAGCCAAGTGAGGGGGGGCCCAGATACGCAGTATTTT.

The chain has TRBV5-5 and TRBJ2-7, with D tentatively TRBD1 (6 bases). The CDR3 is made up of 15 amino acids. Germline lookup yields CDR1 SGHKS and CDR2 YYEKEE (reference sequence). V gave up 4 bases and J gave up 0 bases, with 14 bases separating them. The CDR3 DNA reads as TGTGCCAGCAGCATCGTAACAGGGAGCTCCTACGAGCAGTACTTC. It encodes CASSIVTGSSYEQYF. Filled out from reference TRBV5-5 and TRBJ2-7, the complete variable domain reads DAGVTQSPTHLIKTRGQQVTLRCSPISGHKSVSWYQQVLGQGPQFIFQYYEKEERGRGNFPDRFSARQFPNYSSELNVNALLLGDSALYLCASSIVTGSSYEQYFGPGTRLTVT.

The chain joins TRBV27 to TRBJ1-2; no reliable D call. Looked up from germline, CDR1 is MNHEY and CDR2 is SMNVEV (reference sequence). V was pared by 3 bases and J by 1 base, with 15 bases between. The CDR3 runs 16 residues. The CDR3 region has the DNA TGTGCCAGCAGTTTTACCCCTACCCCTAATAACTATGGCTACACCTTC. This sequence encodes CASSFTPTPNNYGYTF.

A single count supports this clone. V gene TRBV4-1 combines with J gene TRBJ1-3; no definite D call. The CDR3 runs 14 residues. V lost 2 bases and J 8 bases, leaving 13 bases between the germline ends. Germline assignment: CDR1 MGHRA and CDR2 YSYEKL. CDR3 in amino acids: CASSQNPSSDTIYF. CDR3 nucleotides: TGCGCCAGCAGCCAAAACCCCTCTTCGGACACCATATATTTT.

The genes are TRBV29-1 and TRBJ1-2; the D gene is possibly TRBD1 (6 bases). The germline V gene has CDR1 SQVTM and CDR2 ANQGSEA. This CDR3 comprises 11 residues. The V gene lost 2 bases and the J gene lost 13 bases, with 14 bases spanning the gap. The CDR3 DNA follows: TGCAGCGTTGAAAAACAGGGAAGTTGCACCTTC. Translating it yields CSVEKQGSCTF.

This chain connects TRBV12-5 to TRBJ1-1, with a possible D match to TRBD1 (6 bases). Trimming took 2 bases from V and 6 from J, leaving 10 bases between them. This CDR3 spans 13 amino acids. Germline V gene data show CDR1 as LGHNT and CDR2 as FRNRAP. The CDR3 loop is CASGLLNRAEAFF. CDR3 nucleotide sequence: TGTGCTAGTGGTTTGCTAAACAGGGCTGAAGCTTTCTTT.

The chain employs TRBV6-6 and TRBJ2-7, with a possible D match to TRBD1 (6 bases). The germline V and J ends were trimmed by 5 bases and 2 bases, with 13 bases remaining between them. This CDR3 comprises 14 residues. Germline V CDR1 and CDR2: MNHNY, SVGAGI (reference sequence). The CDR3 region is CASSTSDRAYEQYF. CDR3 in DNA: TGTGCCAGCAGTACCTCGGACAGAGCCTACGAGCAGTACTTC.